The clone carrying this TCR beta chain has just a few counts. Germline CDR1 and CDR2: SQVTM and ANQGSEA. This CDR3 has 16 residues. V was trimmed by 0 bases and J by 4 bases, leaving 18 bases between them. These data come from a study of cytomegalovirus exposure and HLA in healthy donors. Primers for the PCR totalled 60 Vbeta and 13 Jbeta. Assay used: immunoSEQ multiplex PCR; TCRdb lists only in-frame clones, some missing. The repertoire holds 80,000 to 100,000 clones, with roughly 76% as singletons. The specimen sequenced was PBMCs. This clonotype was sampled from a man in his fifties or sixties in good health and CMV-seronegative. The chain recombines TRBV29-1 with TRBJ1-2; no clear D. The CDR3 sequence: CSVEDPEAPLGYGYTF. CDR3 DNA: TGCAGCGTTGAAGACCCGGAGGCTCCACTGGGCTATGGCTACACCTTC.